The 23 T cell receptor beta chains reported below all come from one sample, sequenced in a study. One entry per CDR3 protein results from TCRdb running MiXCR on the RT-PCR reads. The table has about 680,000 distinct CDR3 sequences, 13% to 15% seen once. The sequencing input was memory CD4+ T cells from blood. These TCRs come from a female donor in good health, serving as a healthy control.

This clonotype came up a few times. The chain employs TRBV12-1 and TRBJ2-7; the table assigns TRBD1, which was not confirmed against the DNA. TRBV12-1 is a documented pseudogene. The CDR3 is 15 amino acids. This CDR3 reads CASSFALEDKGEQYF. CDR3 bases: TGTGCCAGCAGCTTTGCGCTGGAGGACAAAGGGGAGCAGTACTTC.

The chain employs TRBV12-3 or TRBV12-4 and TRBJ2-1; TRBD2 agrees at 13 bases. Trimming cost V 9 bases and J 7 bases; bases outside gene matches: 18. The CDR3 runs 18 residues. The CDR3 is CASSGQGRTSGRVNEQFF. CDR3 DNA: TGTGCCAGTAGTGGCCAGGGCCGGACTAGCGGGAGAGTAAATGAGCAGTTCTTC.

At least ten counts were recorded for this clonotype. CDR3 region: CASSQDSAFTDTQYF. The CDR3 DNA reads TGTGCCAGCAGCCAAGATAGCGCGTTTACAGATACGCAGTATTTT. V and J are TRBV4-2 and TRBJ2-3; D possibly corresponds to TRBD2 (5 bases). This CDR3 is built from 15 residues. From germline, CDR1 is LGHNA and CDR2 YNFKEQ. V dropped 0 bases and J dropped 3 bases, with 10 bases sitting between them.

This clonotype was detected only a few times. This sequence joins TRBV7-9 and TRBJ2-1; D may match TRBD1 or TRBD2 (5 bases each). The CDR3 has 14 amino acids. The germline gives CDR1 SEHNR, CDR2 FQNEAQ (reference sequence). V lost 5 bases and J 9 bases, leaving 17 bases between the germline ends. This CDR3 is CASSGRVAQGEQFF. In DNA form, the CDR3 reads TGTGCCAGCAGCGGCCGGGTAGCGCAGGGTGAGCAGTTCTTC.

The chain uses TRBV6-6 and TRBJ2-3; 9 positions match TRBD2. The CDR3 contains 15 residues. Losses at the gene ends were 2 bases for V and 2 bases for J; bases not matched to a gene: 2. The germline CDR1 and CDR2 sequences are MNHNY and SVGAGI (reference sequence). The CDR3 region is CASSYLAGITDTQYF. In DNA, the CDR3 is TGTGCCAGCAGTTACCTAGCGGGGATCACAGATACGCAGTATTTT.

The chain has TRBV11-2 and TRBJ1-5; 7 bases align to TRBD1. The CDR3 is 16 amino acids. From germline, CDR1 is SGHAT and CDR2 FQNNGV. V lost 3 bases to trimming and J lost 2 bases; unmatched junction nucleotides: 7. CDR3: CASSLTGPMGNQPQHF. The CDR3 DNA reads as TGTGCCAGCAGCTTGACAGGGCCGATGGGCAATCAGCCCCAGCATTTT.

The chain employs TRBV5-1 and TRBJ1-2; D gene ambiguous. The CDR3 totals 13 residues. Trimming removed 0 bases from V and 5 bases from J, with 8 bases in between. From germline, CDR1 is SGHRS and CDR2 YFSETQ. The CDR3 reads CASSLGERYGYTF. The CDR3 DNA sequence: TGCGCCAGCAGCTTGGGCGAGCGGTATGGCTACACCTTC.

This chain links TRBV7-9 with TRBJ1-1; 8 bases match TRBD1. The CDR3 spans 16 residues. The J segment lost 3 bases and the V segment lost 1 base, leaving 7 bases of the junction unmatched. CDR1 is SEHNR and CDR2 is FQNEAQ in the germline V gene (reference sequence). The CDR3 DNA reads TGTGCCAGCAGCTTAGGACAGGGGTTGGTAGACACTGAAGCTTTCTTT. It is translated as CASSLGQGLVDTEAFF. The full variable domain, its missing parts supplied by reference TRBV7-9 and TRBJ1-1, is DTGVSQNPRHKITKRGQNVTFRCDPISEHNRLYWYRQTLGQGPEFLTYFQNEAQLEKSRLLSDRFSAERPKGSFSTLEIQRTEQGDSAMYLCASSLGQGLVDTEAFFGQGTRLTVV.

In its sample, this clonotype was seen many times. V gene TRBV3-1 combines with J gene TRBJ2-1; D perhaps matches TRBD1 (6 bases). Between the trimmed V and J ends, which lost 5 bases and 4 bases, there was a span of 15 bases. The length of the CDR3 is 15 residues. From germline, CDR1 is LGHDT and CDR2 YNNKEL (reference sequence). The CDR3 DNA sequence: TGTGCCAGCAGCATCCCCAGGCAGGGGTACAATGAGCAGTTCTTC. Its translation: CASSIPRQGYNEQFF.

This clonotype was found a few times. The chain is built from TRBV6-1 and TRBJ2-1; no firm D call. The germline V gene encodes CDR1 MNHNS and CDR2 SASEGT. This CDR3 spans 15 amino acids. V lost 0 bases to trimming and J lost 2 bases, with 8 bases between them. Here the CDR3 DNA reads TGTGCCAGCAGTGAAGCCGACACCCCCTACAATGAGCAGTTCTTC. Its translation is CASSEADTPYNEQFF.

This clonotype was recorded a few times. The J gene is TRBJ2-2, the V gene TRBV5-5; no reliable D call. Germline V gene data show CDR1 as SGHKS and CDR2 as YYEKEE (reference sequence). The CDR3 spans 16 residues. Trimming removed 4 bases at V and 0 bases at J, with 13 bases between. The CDR3 spells CASSPGSLSNTGELFF. The CDR3 DNA reads TGTGCCAGCAGCCCAGGATCACTCTCGAACACCGGGGAGCTGTTTTTT.

This clonotype was found a few times. J is TRBJ2-5 and V is TRBV27; 8 nucleotides match TRBD1. The CDR3 runs 14 residues. Per germline, CDR1 MNHEY and CDR2 SMNVEV (reference sequence). V lost 2 bases to trimming and J lost 6 bases; unmatched junction nucleotides: 5. The CDR3 coding sequence is TGTGCCAGCAGTTTACAGGGCAGGGGGCAGACCCAGTACTTC. It specifies CASSLQGRGQTQYF.

The CDR3 DNA follows: TGTGCCAGCAGTGGAGAGGGACATACTCGGCCCCAGCATTTT. Amino acid sequence: CASSGEGHTRPQHF. The chain is built from TRBV2 and TRBJ1-5; TRBD1 might be the D (6 bases). V was cut by 4 bases and J by 9 bases, with 16 bases left in between. The length of the CDR3 is 14 residues. Germline assignment: CDR1 SNHLY and CDR2 FYNNEI.

This clonotype was detected ten times or more. J is TRBJ2-1 and V is TRBV20-1, with 8 nucleotides matching TRBD1. Germline-derived CDR1 and CDR2 are DFQATT and SNEGSKA (reference sequence). V lost 4 bases and J lost 10; bases outside the gene matches: 6. The CDR3 has 12 residues. CDR3 sequence (DNA): TGCAGTGCTATCCGACAGGGGTGGGAGCAGTTCTTC. This encodes CSAIRQGWEQFF.

This clonotype showed up many times. The rearrangement joins TRBV20-1 to TRBJ1-1; unclear D gene. This CDR3 has 13 amino acids. Germline CDR1 is DFQATT and CDR2 is SNEGSKA (reference sequence). Between the trimmed V and J ends, which lost 4 bases and 2 bases, there was a span of 11 bases. CDR3 protein: CSATSTSNTEAFF. CDR3 bases: TGCAGTGCTACCTCCACGTCAAACACTGAAGCTTTCTTT.

J is TRBJ1-2 and V is TRBV12-3 or TRBV12-4; the D is unclear. This CDR3 region has 12 residues. Trimming left V 2 bases short and J 7 bases short, with 8 bases between. The CDR3, as DNA: TGTGCCAGCAGTTTACTCAGAGGTGGCTACACCTTC. Protein: CASSLLRGGYTF.

In its sample, this clonotype was seen many times. The chain carries TRBV7-8 and TRBJ2-7; TRBD2 aligns across 12 bases. The CDR3 runs to 16 residues. The V gene's germline CDR1 is SGHVS and CDR2 FQNEAQ. Trimming removed 5 bases from V and 4 bases from J; junction bases left unmatched: 9. The chain's CDR3 is CASSGETSGSPYEQYF. The CDR3 DNA follows: TGTGCCAGCAGCGGGGAGACTAGCGGGAGCCCTTACGAGCAGTACTTC.

The rearrangement links TRBV9 to TRBJ2-7; 9 positions match TRBD1. This CDR3 has 15 residues. Unmatched junction bases numbered 5, after V lost 0 bases and J lost 4 bases. CDR1 SGDLS and CDR2 YYNGEE come from the germline V gene. CDR3 sequence: CASSVAVGQGYEQYF. The CDR3 DNA reads TGTGCCAGCAGCGTAGCTGTCGGACAGGGGTACGAGCAGTACTTC.

J is TRBJ2-5 and V is TRBV20-1, with TRBD2 matching over 12 bases. J gave up 5 bases and V 3 bases, and 4 bases lay outside the gene matches. Looked up from germline, CDR1 is DFQATT and CDR2 is SNEGSKA (reference sequence). CDR3 length: 14 residues. The CDR3, as DNA: TGCAGTGCTAGCAGGACTAGCGGGACGGAGACCCAGTACTTC. Its protein product is CSASRTSGTETQYF.

This clonotype was recorded a few times. J is TRBJ1-5 and V is TRBV30; TRBD1 might be the D (5 bases). Germline-derived CDR1 and CDR2 are GTSNPN and SVGIG (reference sequence). The CDR3 runs 17 residues. The V end lost 0 bases, the J end lost 2 bases, and 17 bases lay between the germline ends. The CDR3 here is CAWSVQPGIRGNQPQHF. CDR3 nucleotide sequence: TGTGCCTGGAGTGTACAGCCAGGGATCCGTGGCAATCAGCCCCAGCATTTT.

This chain joins TRBV5-1 and TRBJ2-1, with 10 nucleotides matching TRBD2. In germline, CDR1 is SGHRS, CDR2 YFSETQ. The CDR3 length is 19 residues. With V trimmed by 0 bases and J by 0 bases, 9 bases remained unmatched. This chain's CDR3 is CASSLALPSGGSSYNEQFF. DNA for the CDR3: TGCGCCAGCAGCTTGGCGCTCCCTAGCGGGGGCAGCTCCTACAATGAGCAGTTCTTC.

V usage is TRBV7-3 and J usage is TRBJ2-3; the match to TRBD1 covers 7 bases. This CDR3 comprises 15 residues. The V gene end was trimmed by 4 bases and the J gene end by 2 bases; junction bases not matched to a gene: 6. The germline gives CDR1 SGHTA, CDR2 FQGTGA. The CDR3 DNA reads as TGTGCCAGCAGCTCCCTAGGGGGCTACACAGATACGCAGTATTTT. Its protein product is CASSSLGGYTDTQYF.

The rearrangement uses TRBV5-6 and TRBJ2-6; D remains ambiguous. The germline gives CDR1 SGHDT, CDR2 YYEEEE. Trimming pared 3 bases from V and 2 bases from J, leaving 6 bases between. The CDR3 is 14 residues long. DNA of the CDR3: TGTGCCAGCAGCTATGCGACTGGGGCCAACGTCCTGACTTTC. This gives the protein CASSYATGANVLTF.